Sequencing of this TCR beta chain was carried out in a study of Ad26.COV2.S vaccination and SARS-CoV-2 variants. Study findings and constraints: Substantial breadth was reportedly displayed by spike-specific CD8+ and CD4+ T cell responses after vaccination.

The treatment: roughly 19 received Ad26.COV2.S at low or high dose, single or two shots; roughly 5 received placebo; per-sample allocation not given. Repertoires come from day 63 after the first vaccine or placebo injection. Expressing Wuhan-strain SARS-CoV-2 spike, an Ad26 vector served as the vaccine. The CDR3 has 12 residues. V gave up 3 bases and J gave up 8 bases, with 6 bases separating them. Germline CDR1 and CDR2: KGHDR and SFDVKD. On this clone itself: What it recognizes is unknown.

This table comes from immunoSEQ multiplex PCR, and its TCRdb copy is limited to in-frame clones, with some not included. The profile shows some 390,000 clones, 75% to 90% of them singletons. This sequence originates from a person aged 18-65 years who received the Ad26.COV2.S COVID-19 vaccine or a placebo. The input for sequencing was peripheral blood, taken in a trial of Ad26.COV2.S vaccine versus placebo. The V gene is TRBV24-1, the J gene TRBJ1-4; D call uncertain. The CDR3 nucleotides are TGTGCCACCAGTGATCAAGGAGAAAAACTGTTTTTT. It is translated as CATSDQGEKLFF.